This T cell receptor (beta chain) was profiled in a study of CD8+CD57+ T cells in acquired aplastic anemia. General study results and limits: Patients and controls shared 25 to 35 CD8+ CDR3 sequences, highly expressed in patients.

The CDR3 is 12 amino acids. Germline CDR1 reads DFQATT; CDR2 reads SNEGSKA (reference sequence). The trim removed 4 bases at V and 10 bases at J, leaving 6 bases unmatched. Template material for TCR beta VDJ and CDR3 profiling consisted of genomic DNA. Each CDR3 protein gets one entry after TCRdb re-called the reads with MiXCR. This sample has about 290,000 distinct CDR3 sequences; approximately 60% occur once, and the top ten carry 1.3%. The table lists this clonotype with many counts. Its antigen is still unknown. By flow cytometry, patients selected for sequencing had shown an expansion of CD8+CD57+ cells. Patients, without exception, had severe acquired aplastic anemia.

Sequencing was carried out using sorted CD4+, CD8+, or CD8+CD57+ T cells (not recorded which) from PBMCs. The sequence came from a human donor with aplastic anemia. This chain connects TRBV20-1 to TRBJ2-1; 8 bases align to TRBD2. The CDR3 reads CSAKLAAHEQFF. Here the CDR3 DNA reads TGCAGTGCTAAACTAGCGGCCCACGAGCAGTTCTTC.